This T cell receptor (beta chain) derives from a study of blood T cell repertoires in COVID-19. The repertoire was sequenced with immunoSEQ multiplex PCR; TCRdb's copy has only in-frame clones and lacks some. The sample has about 89,000 clones, less than 80% seen once. This CDR3 region has 11 residues. V lost 6 bases and J lost 7, with 7 bases in between. The rearrangement links TRBV12-3 or TRBV12-4 to TRBJ2-1; D unclear. This TCR came from a woman aged 80 or over with acute or convalescent COVID-19. Specimen: peripheral blood. CDR3 in amino acids: CASRQRNEQFF. CDR3 nucleotide sequence: TGTGCCAGCAGACAAAGAAATGAGCAGTTCTTC.